This TCR beta chain is from a study of Ad26.COV2.S vaccination and SARS-CoV-2 variants. Study-level results: Spike-specific CD8+ and CD4+ T cell responses reportedly showed substantial breadth after vaccination. Total responses of T cells may have been underestimated by the analyses of TCR breadth and depth. Placebo recipients showed lower spike-specific TCR breadth than vaccinees.

The CDR3 length is 14 residues. Between the trimmed V and J ends, which lost 2 bases and 2 bases, there was a span of 9 bases. Germline CDR1 is SGHTA and CDR2 is FQGNSA. In the case of this clone: The antigen remains undetermined.

Treatment in this sample: about 20 received Ad26.COV2.S at low or high dose, single or two shots; roughly five received placebo; per-sample allocation not given. Sampling happened 63 days after the first vaccine or placebo injection. Its platform was an Ad26 vector, and its expressed antigen was Wuhan-strain SARS-CoV-2 spike. This table comes from immunoSEQ multiplex PCR, and its TCRdb copy is limited to in-frame clones, with some not included. The table records a few hundred thousand clones, around 87% of them present only once. The sequences come from peripheral blood, collected in a trial of Ad26.COV2.S vaccine versus placebo. The clonotype comes from a person aged 18-65 years who received the Ad26.COV2.S COVID-19 vaccine or a placebo. This rearrangement joins TRBV7-2 to TRBJ2-5; D gene uncertain. CDR3 sequence (DNA): TGTGCCAGCAGCTTACCCTCACAACAAGAGACCCAGTACTTC. This translates into CASSLPSQQETQYF. The whole variable domain, filled in from reference TRBV7-2 and TRBJ2-5, reads GAGVSQSPSNKVTEKGKDVELRCDPISGHTALYWYRQSLGQGLEFLIYFQGNSAPDKSGLPSDRFSAERTGGSVSTLTIQRTQQEDSAVYLCASSLPSQQETQYFGPGTRLLVL.